Following are 24 T cell receptor beta chains from one sample sequenced in a study of cytomegalovirus exposure and HLA in healthy donors. Method: immunoSEQ multiplex PCR; TCRdb's copy keeps in-frame clones and lacks some. Of roughly 98,000 clones in the sample, around nine tenths were seen once. The sequencing sample was made of PBMCs. The receptors derive from a woman in her thirties in good health and CMV-seronegative.

The V call is TRBV11-2, the J call TRBJ1-1; a possible D gene is TRBD1 (6 bases). Germline loops: CDR1 SGHAT, CDR2 FQNNGV. Trimming stripped 2 bases from V and 0 bases from J, with 10 bases between. This CDR3 region has 15 residues. In nucleotides, the CDR3 is TGTGCCAGCAGCTTACCGGACAGCCTGAACACTGAAGCTTTCTTT. Protein sequence: CASSLPDSLNTEAFF.

The J gene is TRBJ2-5, the V gene TRBV7-7, with D tentatively TRBD2 (6 bases). Trimming took 5 bases from V and 1 from J, leaving 14 bases between them. The CDR3 is 15 amino acids. CDR1 is SSHAT and CDR2 is FNYEAQ in the germline V gene (reference sequence). CDR3: CASSPTGERQETQYF. The CDR3 DNA reads as TGTGCCAGCAGCCCCACGGGGGAACGCCAAGAGACCCAGTACTTC. Using reference TRBV7-7 and TRBJ2-5 for the parts outside the CDR3, the full variable domain is GAGVSQSPRYKVTKRGQDVTLRCDPISSHATLYWYQQALGQGPEFLTYFNYEAQPDKSGLPSDRFSAERPEGSISTLTIQRTEQRDSAMYRCASSPTGERQETQYFGPGTRLLVL.

The chain couples TRBV5-7 to TRBJ2-2; TRBD2 matches at 7 bases. TRBV5-7 is an ORF; its function is uncertain. The CDR3 runs 15 residues. After removal of 6 bases from V and 4 bases from J, the junction contained 9 bases not matched to a gene. CDR3 region: CASTWREGLTGELFF. CDR3 coding DNA: TGTGCCAGCACCTGGAGGGAGGGCCTCACCGGGGAGCTGTTTTTT.

V and J are TRBV6-6 and TRBJ1-4, with unresolved D. The germline V gene encodes CDR1 MNHNY and CDR2 SVGAGI (reference sequence). The CDR3 totals 11 residues. V gave up 5 bases and J gave up 5 bases, with 3 bases separating them. Written as DNA, the CDR3 is TGTGCCAGCAGTCTAAATGAAAAACTGTTTTTT. It specifies CASSLNEKLFF.

This clone has just a few counts. V gene TRBV7-9 combines with J gene TRBJ2-5; a possible D gene is TRBD2 (5 bases). CDR1 and CDR2 from the germline V gene are SEHNR and FQNEAQ (reference sequence). V was trimmed by 11 bases and J by 7 bases, leaving 20 bases between them. This CDR3 contains 13 residues. CDR3 region: CAGGRGGERTQYF. CDR3 bases: TGTGCCGGCGGCCGGGGTGGAGAAAGGACCCAGTACTTC.

The V and J genes are TRBV27 and TRBJ1-6; D is unclear. The CDR3 has 16 amino acids. Between the trimmed V and J ends, which lost 2 bases and 5 bases, there was a span of 13 bases. CDR1 is MNHEY, CDR2 SMNVEV, per germline (reference sequence). The CDR3 DNA follows: TGTGCCAGCAGTTTAAAACAGCAGTTTAATAATTCACCCCTCCACTTT. Encoded protein: CASSLKQQFNNSPLHF.

The chain links TRBV25-1 to TRBJ2-7, with TRBD1 identical over 8 bases. The CDR3 runs 14 residues. V dropped 4 bases and J dropped 4; count of bases not matched to a gene: 6. From germline, CDR1 is MGHDK and CDR2 SYGVNS. In DNA, the CDR3 is TGTGCCAGCAGTGCATCAGGGGGCGGGTACGAGCAGTACTTC. Its protein is CASSASGGGYEQYF.

The chain has TRBV18 and TRBJ2-5; the D is unclear. The CDR3 consists of 14 residues. V dropped 3 bases and J dropped 1 base, with 9 bases sitting between them. Germline V gene data show CDR1 as KGHSH and CDR2 as LQKENI. The CDR3 bases are TGTGCCAGCTCACCCGACTGGGTCCAAGAGACCCAGTACTTC. Translating it yields CASSPDWVQETQYF. Using reference TRBV18 and TRBJ2-5 for the parts outside the CDR3, the full variable domain is NAGVMQNPRHLVRRRGQEARLRCSPMKGHSHVYWYRQLPEEGLKFMVYLQKENIIDESGMPKERFSAEFPKEGPSILRIQQVVRGDSAAYFCASSPDWVQETQYFGPGTRLLVL.

Only one count was recorded for this clone. V and J are TRBV7-9 and TRBJ2-3; TRBD2 aligns across 7 bases. This CDR3 has 14 residues. The germline V gene has CDR1 SEHNR and CDR2 FQNEAQ (reference sequence). V trimming: 4 bases; J trimming: 6 bases; junction bases outside the gene matches: 7. DNA of the CDR3: TGTGCCAGCAGCTCGGGACTACCGGTGGATACGCAGTATTTT. This encodes CASSSGLPVDTQYF.

V and J are TRBV11-2 and TRBJ2-7, with 8 bases lining up with TRBD1. This CDR3 is built from 15 residues. V shed 3 bases, J shed 2 bases, and the junction held 6 bases outside the gene matches. CDR1 and CDR2 from the germline V gene are SGHAT and FQNNGV. The CDR3 coding sequence is TGTGCCAGCAGCTTTAACAGGGGGTTTACCTACGAGCAGTACTTC. Residues: CASSFNRGFTYEQYF.

The chain couples TRBV5-1 to TRBJ2-7; perhaps TRBD1 as D (5 bases). V was pared by 0 bases and J by 5 bases, with 12 bases between. The germline CDR1 and CDR2 sequences are SGHRS and YFSETQ. This CDR3 comprises 14 residues. Here the CDR3 DNA reads TGCGCCAGCAGCTTGGGATACCAGGGTAACGAGCAGTACTTC. This translates into CASSLGYQGNEQYF.

This sequence joins TRBV19 and TRBJ1-5, with 8 nucleotides matching TRBD1. The CDR3 has 15 residues. Germline CDR1 reads LNHDA; CDR2 reads SQIVND (reference sequence). The J segment lost 6 bases and the V segment lost 3 bases, leaving 7 bases of the junction unmatched. The CDR3 DNA reads TGTGCCAGTAGTATTCGGACAGGGAAGAGTCAGCCCCAGCATTTT. Translated: CASSIRTGKSQPQHF. The full variable domain, its missing parts supplied by reference TRBV19 and TRBJ1-5, is DGGITQSPKYLFRKEGQNVTLSCEQNLNHDAMYWYRQDPGQGLRLIYYSQIVNDFQKGDIAEGYSVSREKKESFPLTVTSAQKNPTAFYLCASSIRTGKSQPQHFGDGTRLSIL.

V and J are TRBV5-1 and TRBJ2-5; no definite D call. Trimming shortened V by 1 base and J by 4 bases, and 14 bases separated the two germline ends. CDR1 and CDR2 from the germline V gene are SGHRS and YFSETQ. This CDR3 has 15 residues. This chain's CDR3 is CASSLTTNSGETQYF. The CDR3, as DNA: TGCGCCAGCAGCTTGACGACCAATTCGGGAGAGACCCAGTACTTC.

The J gene is TRBJ2-3, the V gene TRBV5-6; 11 positions agree with TRBD2. This CDR3 comprises 19 residues. V lost 2 bases, J lost 3 bases, and 14 bases stayed unmatched. The germline V gene has CDR1 SGHDT and CDR2 YYEEEE. This chain's CDR3 is CASSFELAGVLGRTDTQYF. The CDR3 DNA reads TGTGCCAGCAGCTTTGAACTAGCGGGGGTACTGGGGAGGACAGATACGCAGTATTTT. Based on the CDR3 plus reference TRBV5-6 and TRBJ2-3, the full variable domain is DAGVTQSPTHLIKTRGQQVTLRCSPKSGHDTVSWYQQALGQGPQFIFQYYEEEERQRGNFPDRFSGHQFPNYSSELNVNALLLGDSALYLCASSFELAGVLGRTDTQYFGPGTRLTVL.

The rearrangement joins TRBV9 to TRBJ2-2, with TRBD2 matching 13 bases. V shed 4 bases, J shed 5 bases, and the junction held 2 bases outside the gene matches. Germline lookup yields CDR1 SGDLS and CDR2 YYNGEE. The CDR3 runs to 15 residues. CDR3: CASSSGLAGTGELFF. The CDR3 region has the DNA TGTGCCAGCAGCTCGGGACTAGCGGGAACCGGGGAGCTGTTTTTT.

This chain uses TRBV7-8 with TRBJ1-1, with TRBD1 as a possible D gene (6 bases). The CDR3 runs to 15 residues. Trimming took off 4 bases at V and 2 bases at J, with 14 bases between the two ends. Germline CDR1 reads SGHVS; CDR2 reads FQNEAQ. The DNA of the CDR3 is TGTGCCAGCAGCTACCGGGACACCTTTAACACTGAAGCTTTCTTT. Protein product: CASSYRDTFNTEAFF.

This chain joins TRBV11-1 and TRBJ2-1; 9 bases agree with TRBD2. In germline, CDR1 is SGHAT, CDR2 FQDESV (reference sequence). The CDR3 has 15 amino acids. Trimming cost V 5 bases and J 4 bases; bases outside gene matches: 6. CDR3 loop: CASSLLAGPYNEQFF. The CDR3 nucleotides are TGTGCCAGCAGCCTCCTAGCGGGACCGTACAATGAGCAGTTCTTC.

This chain uses TRBV5-6 with TRBJ2-7; the match to TRBD2 covers 9 bases. The germline V gene encodes CDR1 SGHDT and CDR2 YYEEEE. This CDR3 spans 13 amino acids. V lost 6 bases and J lost 3; bases outside the gene matches: 4. The CDR3 here is CASTLRGGYEQYF. The CDR3 nucleotides are TGTGCCAGCACCCTGCGGGGGGGCTACGAGCAGTACTTC.

The sample holds a few counts of this clone. This chain links TRBV14 with TRBJ2-5; tentatively, D is TRBD1 (6 bases). The length of the CDR3 is 16 residues. Germline CDR1 SGHDN, CDR2 FVKESK. V lost 0 bases, J lost 5 bases, and 16 bases lay in between. The CDR3 is CASSQEKAGAWETQYF. Written as DNA, the CDR3 is TGTGCCAGCAGCCAAGAGAAGGCAGGGGCGTGGGAGACCCAGTACTTC.

The chain is built from TRBV11-3 and TRBJ1-1; D is unclear. V was cut by 7 bases and J by 6 bases, with 9 bases left in between. This CDR3 contains 11 residues. Germline lookup yields CDR1 SGHNT and CDR2 YENEEA. In nucleotides, the CDR3 is TGTGCCAGCACCTACGAGTCTGAAGCTTTCTTT. Its translation is CASTYESEAFF.

V usage is TRBV7-8 and J usage is TRBJ1-2; no clear D gene. The CDR3 totals 15 residues. Per the germline V gene, CDR1 is SGHVS and CDR2 is FQNEAQ. The germline V and J ends were trimmed by 1 base and 1 base, with 10 bases remaining between them. For the CDR3, the DNA is TGTGCCAGCAGCTTAGAGCAGGTCCGTAACTATGGCTACACCTTC. This encodes CASSLEQVRNYGYTF.

This sequence joins TRBV2 and TRBJ1-1; D possibly corresponds to TRBD1 (5 bases). The V end was cut by 6 bases, the J end by 2 bases, with 10 bases between. Germline CDR1 and CDR2: SNHLY and FYNNEI. The CDR3 spans 13 residues. The CDR3 nucleotides read TGTGCCAGCAGATACGACAGTAACACTGAAGCTTTCTTT. Translating it yields CASRYDSNTEAFF.

The chain joins TRBV7-9 to TRBJ2-2; D might be TRBD1 (6 bases). V gave up 8 bases and J gave up 4 bases, with 20 bases separating them. The CDR3 is 16 amino acids. The germline gives CDR1 SEHNR, CDR2 FQNEAQ (reference sequence). DNA of the CDR3: TGTGCCAGCCTTCGGAATAAGGGGGTCGGCACCGGGGAGCTGTTTTTT. Translating it yields CASLRNKGVGTGELFF.

The chain employs TRBV5-1 and TRBJ2-2; the match to TRBD2 covers 9 bases. Germline CDR1 reads SGHRS; CDR2 reads YFSETQ. CDR3 length: 16 residues. The V segment lost 2 bases and the J segment 6 bases; nucleotides outside the gene matches: 8. CDR3 residues: CASSFSGGGAAGELFF. CDR3 sequence (DNA): TGCGCCAGCAGCTTTAGTGGCGGGGGGGCCGCCGGGGAGCTGTTTTTT.